This T cell receptor (beta chain) was obtained from a study of blood T cell repertoires in COVID-19. Study as a whole: The samples span acute and convalescent COVID-19 from the United States, Italy and Spain. PBMCs, B-cell-depleted T cells, or T cells were the source of the cDNA or gDNA that made up the material.

The V and J ends lost 5 bases and 3 bases, in that order; junction bases with no gene match: 5. From germline, CDR1 is SGHAT and CDR2 FQNNGV. The CDR3 runs 14 residues. Original handling: How many nucleated cells were present was estimated from reference gene primer amplification. Assay: immunoSEQ multiplex PCR; the TCRdb copy retains only in-frame clones and omits some. Clone size and V and J calls were adopted from that table, with D and trimming inferred from the DNA. The data hold 200,000 to 300,000 clones, with 84% observed a single time. The sequence derives from a man aged 50 to 59 with acute or convalescent COVID-19. The chain recombines TRBV11-2 with TRBJ1-1; 8 nucleotides line up with TRBD1. The source material was peripheral blood. The CDR3 nucleotides read TGTGCCAGCAGCCGGACAGGGACTTACACTGAAGCTTTCTTT. Translation gives CASSRTGTYTEAFF.